The present T cell receptor beta chain was sequenced within a study of cytomegalovirus exposure and HLA in healthy donors. Study conclusions and caveats: Subsequent analysis found a tendency for first-cohort TCR clusters to co-occur within the approximately 130 validation repertoires.

The protocol was immunoSEQ multiplex PCR, while the TCRdb copy is restricted to in-frame clones and leaves out a portion. The repertoire holds around 130,000 clones, with 88% as singletons. Points on this clone: As yet, its antigen is unknown.

Trimming left V 1 base short and J 8 bases short, with 11 bases between. Germline V CDR1 and CDR2: SGHTA, FQGNSA. The CDR3 totals 13 residues. This chain connects TRBV7-2 to TRBJ1-2, with D uncertain. Sequenced sample: PBMCs. The TCR comes from a man aged 25 to 45 in good health and CMV-seronegative. CDR3 sequence reads: CASSLVRGGGYTF. In nucleotides, the CDR3 is TGTGCCAGCAGCTTAGTACGGGGTGGCGGCTACACCTTC.